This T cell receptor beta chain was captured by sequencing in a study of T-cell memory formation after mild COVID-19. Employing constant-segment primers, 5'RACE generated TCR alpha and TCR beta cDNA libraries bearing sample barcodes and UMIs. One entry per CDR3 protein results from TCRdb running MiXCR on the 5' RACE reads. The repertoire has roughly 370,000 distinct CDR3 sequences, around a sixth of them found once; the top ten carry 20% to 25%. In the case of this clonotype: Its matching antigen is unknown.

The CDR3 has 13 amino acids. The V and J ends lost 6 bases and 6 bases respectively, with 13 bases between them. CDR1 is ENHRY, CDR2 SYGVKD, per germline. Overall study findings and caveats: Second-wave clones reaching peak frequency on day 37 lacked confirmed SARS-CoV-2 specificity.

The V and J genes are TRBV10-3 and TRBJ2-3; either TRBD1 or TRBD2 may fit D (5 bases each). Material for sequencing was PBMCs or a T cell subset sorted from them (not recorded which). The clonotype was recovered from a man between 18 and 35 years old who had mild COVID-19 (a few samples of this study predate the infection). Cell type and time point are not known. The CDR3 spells CAIRKQGVDTQYF. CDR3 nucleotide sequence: TGTGCCATCAGAAAGCAGGGAGTGGATACGCAGTATTTT.